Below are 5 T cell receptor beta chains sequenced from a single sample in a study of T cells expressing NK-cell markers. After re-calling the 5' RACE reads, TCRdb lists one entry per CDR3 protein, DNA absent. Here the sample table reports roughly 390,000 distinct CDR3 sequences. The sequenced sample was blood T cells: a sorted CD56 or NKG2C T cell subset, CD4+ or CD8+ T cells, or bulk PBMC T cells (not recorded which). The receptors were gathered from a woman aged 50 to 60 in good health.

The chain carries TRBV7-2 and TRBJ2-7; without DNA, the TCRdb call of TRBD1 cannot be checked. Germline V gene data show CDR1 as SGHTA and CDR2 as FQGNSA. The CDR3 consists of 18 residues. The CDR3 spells CASSLGPTGSLVGYEQYF.

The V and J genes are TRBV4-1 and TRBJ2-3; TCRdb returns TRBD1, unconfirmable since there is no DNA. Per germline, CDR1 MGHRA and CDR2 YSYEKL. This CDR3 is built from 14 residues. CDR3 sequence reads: CASSPHEGSDTQYF.

The CDR3 sequence: CASSQEGLAARGAETQYF. The V and J genes are TRBV4-2 and TRBJ2-5; the TCRdb call, TRBD2, lacks DNA for checking. Germline values: CDR1 LGHNA, CDR2 YNFKEQ. This CDR3 spans 18 amino acids.

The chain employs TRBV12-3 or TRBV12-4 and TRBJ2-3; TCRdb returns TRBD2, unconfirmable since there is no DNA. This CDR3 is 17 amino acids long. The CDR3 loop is CASSLLAGGTDGDTQYF.

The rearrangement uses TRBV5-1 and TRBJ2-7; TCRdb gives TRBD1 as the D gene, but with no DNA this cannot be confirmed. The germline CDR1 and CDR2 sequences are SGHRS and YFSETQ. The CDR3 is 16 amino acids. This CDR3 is CASSFRETGLPYEQYF.